This TCR beta chain is from a study of regulatory T cells in long-lasting Graves disease. This CDR3 region has 15 residues. The V and J ends lost 5 bases and 5 bases respectively, with 16 bases between them. Germline CDR1 reads SGHTA; CDR2 reads FQGNSA. Both iRepertoire HTBI primers and Arm-PCR of CDR3 regions were used to build the TCR beta libraries. TCRdb reprocessed the multiplex PCR reads with MiXCR, giving one entry per CDR3 protein. The table records just over 600,000 distinct CDR3 sequences, around 15% of them present only once. Time point defined: newly diagnosed GD, antithyroid drugs for less than 3 months. The TCR library was made from RNA extracted from PBMCs. These sequences were also reported in another study, on T cells in Graves' hyperthyroidism and ophthalmopathy. That source notes: The study left out patients who had uncontrolled infection, other autoimmune disease, pregnancy or lactation. First-round RT-PCR with HTBI primers amplified the TCR CDR3 region.

This chain uses TRBV7-2 with TRBJ2-1; D not resolved. This receptor was identified in a woman between 25 and 40 years old with Graves disease. This sample comprised peripheral blood mononuclear cells (PBMCs), obtained at new diagnosis, from a patient treated with antithyroid drugs. The CDR3 is CASSQDELFNNEQFF. The CDR3, as DNA: TGTGCCAGCAGCCAGGATGAACTATTCAACAATGAGCAGTTCTTC.